This T cell receptor (beta chain) was captured in a study of lung T cells in sarcoidosis with Löfgren's syndrome (dated by TCRdb to about 2017). Study-wide context: Sarcoidosis was characterized as a granulomatous disease that is mostly pulmonary, in which CD4+ T cells accumulate in bronchoalveolar lavage fluid. The repertoire analyses focused on Löfgren's syndrome patients.

The study profiled TCR repertoires of CD4+ T cells collected through bronchoalveolar lavage. Instrument used: Illumina MiSeq. TCRdb applied fastp at Q25 and MiXCR to the public reads, then kept only in-frame beta chains. CDR3 protein sequences are deduplicated, and each keeps its most common genes and DNA. The sample data list 3,000 to 4,000 distinct CDR3 sequences, and 20% to 25% of these were observed just once. The biggest ten clones account for over 8.5% of the sample. This clonotype is assessed as medium-sized (0.01 to 0.1%). What this receptor recognizes is not known. The sample holds no much larger clone one base away, and base qualities are not on file. General conclusions and limits of the study: The study only suggested recognition of a sarcoidosis-associated antigen, and the antigen remained putative and unidentified.

The sequence came from a human donor with sarcoidosis (Löfgren's syndrome or another form), or a control subject (not recorded which). The sample taken for sequencing was CD4+ T cells from bronchoalveolar lavage.

The CDR3 is CASRHYQETQYF. The bases read TGTGCCAGCAGGCACTACCAAGAGACCCAGTACTTC. The sequence links TRBV6-1 to TRBJ2-5, with an unclear D gene assignment. The germline V gene provides CDR1 MNHNS and CDR2 SASEGT. The junction carries 5 bases between V and J, which are trimmed by 6 bases and 0 bases respectively. The CDR3 contains 12 residues, cysteine and phenylalanine counted. The sequence is cut down to CDR3 DNA, 36 bases in frame from base 1.